Below are 7 T cell receptor beta chains sequenced from a single sample in a study of cytomegalovirus exposure and HLA in healthy donors. Amplification used 60 Vbeta primers and 13 Jbeta primers. Produced via immunoSEQ multiplex PCR; TCRdb's table is partial and in-frame only. Among around 100,000 clones, about 60% were seen once, and the ten largest hold approximately 4.3%. Material: PBMCs. The receptor set was obtained from a human donor in good health.

This chain links TRBV7-3 with TRBJ2-5; a possible D gene is TRBD1 (5 bases). The CDR3 sequence is 14 residues long. Trimming took off 5 bases at V and 9 bases at J, with 19 bases between the two ends. Looked up from germline, CDR1 is SGHTA and CDR2 is FQGTGA. The CDR3 sequence is CASSDGQPGAAQYF. The DNA for the CDR3 is TGTGCCAGCAGCGACGGACAACCGGGCGCGGCCCAGTACTTC. The full variable domain, rest sourced from reference TRBV7-3 and TRBJ2-5, is GAGVSQTPSNKVTEKGKYVELRCDPISGHTALYWYRQSLGQGPEFLIYFQGTGAADDSGLPNDRFFAVRPEGSVSTLKIQRTERGDSAVYLCASSDGQPGAAQYFGPGTRLLVL.

The genes are TRBV4-2 and TRBJ2-3; tentative D call: TRBD1 (5 bases). The CDR3 is 15 residues long. Germline CDR1 LGHNA, CDR2 YNFKEQ. V lost 0 bases, J lost 0 bases, and 7 bases lay in between. CDR3 residues: CASSQERQSTDTQYF. CDR3 DNA: TGTGCCAGCAGCCAAGAGAGACAGAGCACAGATACGCAGTATTTT.

The chain couples TRBV6-5 to TRBJ1-6; D is unclear. Trimming removed 6 bases at V and 0 bases at J, with 6 bases between. Per germline, CDR1 MNHEY and CDR2 SVGAGI. The CDR3 has 14 residues. CDR3 sequence (DNA): TGTGCCAGCAGGGACTCCTCCTATAATTCACCCCTCCACTTT. Translating gives CASRDSSYNSPLHF.

The J gene is TRBJ2-2, the V gene TRBV28; 7 bases match TRBD2. Germline lookup yields CDR1 MDHEN and CDR2 SYDVKM. V lost 6 bases, J lost 3 bases, and 7 bases stayed unmatched. The CDR3 spans 15 residues. In DNA form, the CDR3 reads TGTGCCAGCAGGATGGCTAGCGGTTACACCGGGGAGCTGTTTTTT. Amino acid sequence: CASRMASGYTGELFF.

V is TRBV11-2 and J is TRBJ2-7; 7 nucleotides align to TRBD1. The germline V gene has CDR1 SGHAT and CDR2 FQNNGV. After removal of 6 bases from V and 3 bases from J, the junction contained 8 bases not matched to a gene. CDR3 length equals 14 residues. For the CDR3, the DNA is TGTGCCAGCAGTCGACAGGGTTCTAGCTACGAGCAGTACTTC. Its translation: CASSRQGSSYEQYF.

The rearrangement uses TRBV15 and TRBJ1-1; 7 nucleotides agree with TRBD1. The V gene's germline CDR1 is LNHNV and CDR2 YYDKDF (reference sequence). The V segment lost 4 bases and the J segment 7 bases; nucleotides outside the gene matches: 6. CDR3 length: 13 residues. The CDR3 DNA reads as TGTGCCACCAGCAAGTCGTGGGACAGTGAAGCTTTCTTT. Protein sequence: CATSKSWDSEAFF.

In its sample, this clone was seen a few times. The chain uses TRBV7-9 and TRBJ2-2; 7 bases fit TRBD1. Germline V CDR1 and CDR2: SEHNR, FQNEAQ (reference sequence). The length of the CDR3 is 16 residues. V was pared by 6 bases and J by 1 base, with 8 bases of the junction left unmatched. The chain's CDR3 is CASSPTGTENTGELFF. CDR3 nucleotides: TGTGCCAGCAGTCCTACGGGGACAGAGAACACCGGGGAGCTGTTTTTT.